Sequencing of this T cell receptor (beta chain) was carried out in a study of T cell repertoires in cytomegalovirus infection. V lost 6 bases, J lost 8 bases, and 17 bases lay in between. Per the germline V gene, CDR1 is MNHEY and CDR2 is SVGEGT. This CDR3 has 14 amino acids. TCRdb used MiXCR to reprocess the reads, holding one entry per CDR3 protein. The table shows about 230,000 distinct CDR3 sequences, with over 20% occurring only once. The sequenced sample was CD8+ T cells from PBMCs. V and J are TRBV6-2 or TRBV6-3 and TRBJ2-1; no definite D call. The TCR comes from a human donor in good health (CMV status not recorded). Some clones in this sample may be carry-over from other donors' samples. The CDR3 DNA reads as TGTGCCAGCAGCCCCCTAAGGGTCCGCGATGAGCAGTTCTTC. This translates into CASSPLRVRDEQFF.